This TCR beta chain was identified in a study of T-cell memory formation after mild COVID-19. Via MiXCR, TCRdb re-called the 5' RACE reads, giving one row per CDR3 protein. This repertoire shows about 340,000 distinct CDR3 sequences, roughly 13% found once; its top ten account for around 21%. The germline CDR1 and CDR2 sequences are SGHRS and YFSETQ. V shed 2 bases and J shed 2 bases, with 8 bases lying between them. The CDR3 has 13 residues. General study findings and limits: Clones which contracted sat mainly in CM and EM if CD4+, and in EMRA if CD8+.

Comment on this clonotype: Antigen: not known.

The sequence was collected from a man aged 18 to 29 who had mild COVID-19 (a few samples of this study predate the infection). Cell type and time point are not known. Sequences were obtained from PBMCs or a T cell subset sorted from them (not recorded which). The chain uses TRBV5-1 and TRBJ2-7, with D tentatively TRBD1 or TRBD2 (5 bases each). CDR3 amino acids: CASSLADTYEQYF. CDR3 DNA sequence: TGCGCCAGCAGCTTAGCGGACACCTACGAGCAGTACTTC.